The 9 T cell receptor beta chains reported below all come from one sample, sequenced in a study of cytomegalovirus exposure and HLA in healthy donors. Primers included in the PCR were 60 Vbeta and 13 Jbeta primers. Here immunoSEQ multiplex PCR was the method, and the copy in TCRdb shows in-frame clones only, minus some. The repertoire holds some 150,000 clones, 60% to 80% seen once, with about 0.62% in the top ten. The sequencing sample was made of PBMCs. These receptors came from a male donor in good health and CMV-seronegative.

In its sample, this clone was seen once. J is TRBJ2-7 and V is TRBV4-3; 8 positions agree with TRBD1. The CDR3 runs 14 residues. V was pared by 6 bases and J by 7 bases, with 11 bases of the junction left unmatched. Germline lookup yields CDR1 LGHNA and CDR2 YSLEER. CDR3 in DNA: TGCGCCAGCAGTCCCGGACAGGGAATGGGGGAGCAGTACTTC. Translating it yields CASSPGQGMGEQYF.

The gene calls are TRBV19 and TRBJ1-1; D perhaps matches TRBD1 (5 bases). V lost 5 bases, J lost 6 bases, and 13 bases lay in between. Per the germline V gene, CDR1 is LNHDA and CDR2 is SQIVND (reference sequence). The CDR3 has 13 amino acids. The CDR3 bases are TGTGCCAGTAGTTCAGTCGGGGGTTCTGAAGCTTTCTTT. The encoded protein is CASSSVGGSEAFF.

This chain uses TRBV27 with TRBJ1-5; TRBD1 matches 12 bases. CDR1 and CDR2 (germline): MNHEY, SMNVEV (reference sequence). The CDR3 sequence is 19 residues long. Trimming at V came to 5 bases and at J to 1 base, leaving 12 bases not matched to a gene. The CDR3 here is CASSLYWGQGARSNQPQHF. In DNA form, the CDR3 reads TGTGCCAGCAGTCTCTACTGGGGACAGGGGGCGAGGAGCAATCAGCCCCAGCATTTT.

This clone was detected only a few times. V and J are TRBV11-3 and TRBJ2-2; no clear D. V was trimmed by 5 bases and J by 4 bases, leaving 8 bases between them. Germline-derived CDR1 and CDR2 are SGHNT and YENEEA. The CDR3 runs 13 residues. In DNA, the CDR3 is TGTGCCAGCAGCCGTTCCCCCACCGGGGAGCTGTTTTTT. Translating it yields CASSRSPTGELFF.

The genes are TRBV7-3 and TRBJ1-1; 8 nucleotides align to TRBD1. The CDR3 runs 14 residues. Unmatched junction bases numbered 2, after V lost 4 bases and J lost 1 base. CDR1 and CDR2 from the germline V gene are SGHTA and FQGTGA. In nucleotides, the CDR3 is TGTGCCAGCAGCTCGGACAGGGCGAACACTGAAGCTTTCTTT. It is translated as CASSSDRANTEAFF.

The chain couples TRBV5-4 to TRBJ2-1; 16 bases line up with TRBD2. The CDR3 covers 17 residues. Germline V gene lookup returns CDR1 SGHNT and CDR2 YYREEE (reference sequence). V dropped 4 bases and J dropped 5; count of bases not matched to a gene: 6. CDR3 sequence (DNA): TGTGCCAGCAGCAGGGGACTAGCGGGAGGGATAAACAATGAGCAGTTCTTC. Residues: CASSRGLAGGINNEQFF.

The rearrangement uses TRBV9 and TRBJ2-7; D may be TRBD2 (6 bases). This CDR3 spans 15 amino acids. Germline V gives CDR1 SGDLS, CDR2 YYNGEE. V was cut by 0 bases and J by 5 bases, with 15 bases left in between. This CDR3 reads CASSVEGDSGNEQYF. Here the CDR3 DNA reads TGTGCCAGCAGCGTAGAAGGGGACTCGGGCAACGAGCAGTACTTC.

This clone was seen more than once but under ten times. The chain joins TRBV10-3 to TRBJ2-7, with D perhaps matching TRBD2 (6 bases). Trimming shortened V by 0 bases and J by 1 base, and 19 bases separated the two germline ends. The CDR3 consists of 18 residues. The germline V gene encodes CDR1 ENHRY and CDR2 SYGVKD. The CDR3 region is CAISESASGLAQSYEQYF. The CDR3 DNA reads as TGTGCCATCAGTGAGTCCGCCTCCGGGCTAGCGCAATCCTACGAGCAGTACTTC.

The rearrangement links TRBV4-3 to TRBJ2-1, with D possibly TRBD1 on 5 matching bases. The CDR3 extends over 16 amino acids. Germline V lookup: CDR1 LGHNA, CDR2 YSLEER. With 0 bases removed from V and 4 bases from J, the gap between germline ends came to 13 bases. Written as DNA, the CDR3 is TGCGCCAGCAGCCAAGAGGGCAGGGTGGGATACAATGAGCAGTTCTTC. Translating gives CASSQEGRVGYNEQFF.